This T cell receptor beta chain was sequenced during a study of CD8 T cells in Susac syndrome. Background on the study: Patients with Susac syndrome were, at the time of blood collection, therapy-naive, maintained on corticosteroids, or maintained on intravenous immunoglobulin alone.

For this clonotype: Its antigen is undetermined.

Reverse transcription used roughly 0.45 to 1 ug RNA and random hexamers. TCR beta CDR3 was amplified by immunoSEQ multiplex PCR. This amplification extended across 54 Vbeta and 13 Jbeta segments. TCRdb itself ran the immunoSEQ multiplex PCR reads through MiXCR, one entry per CDR3 protein. Among about 180,000 distinct CDR3 sequences listed, roughly 94% were seen once. Broader study findings: Repertoires of Susac syndrome CD4+ T cells lacked clonal expansion.

Negative isolation was used for CD8+ and CD4+ T cells, and FACS enrichment was applied to TEMRA cells. The sample was CD4+ T cells from PBMCs. The TCR sequence derives from a human donor with Susac syndrome.

The CDR3 sequence: CASSPAGLAGVVSETQYF. CDR3 sequence (DNA): TGTGCCAGCAGTCCAGCGGGGCTAGCGGGAGTTGTTTCGGAGACCCAGTACTTC. The chain recombines TRBV13 with TRBJ2-5, with 10 bases matching TRBD2. The CDR3 has 18 amino acids. Looked up from germline, CDR1 is PRHDT and CDR2 is FYEKMQ (reference sequence). With V trimmed by 6 bases and J by 5 bases, 18 bases remained unmatched.